This T cell receptor beta chain emerged from a study of TIL therapy for anti-PD-1-resistant metastatic lung cancer (dated by TCRdb to 2020 to 2022). General notes on the study: Tumors were collected before any PD-1/PD-L1 blockade, after which patients were given nivolumab, and patients who progressed were given lymphodepletion, an infusion of expanded TIL and IL-2. Among the enrolled patients, the median age was about 50 years (range roughly 38-85), and the median tumor PD-L1 proportion score was around 6%. Most of the cohort had lung adenocarcinoma, several tumors were EGFR-mutant and two were ALK-rearranged, and half of the patients were current or former smokers. A median non-synonymous tumor mutation burden of over 1.2 mutations per megabase was determined across the cohort by whole-exome sequencing. T cell receptor beta sequencing of tumor and peripheral blood served to follow clonotypes across the tumor, the expanded TIL product, and serial blood samples. Overall results and qualifications from the work: The cohort was highly selected, with more treatment-naive, never-smoker and oncogene-addicted patients than typical, limiting generalizability. The study protocol defined all tumor marker inferences as exploratory. Infused TIL clonotypes partially replaced the baseline peripheral repertoire then decayed over months, with no apparent association between persistence and response.

The CDR3 numbers 15 residues from cysteine through phenylalanine. The sequence is cut down to CDR3 DNA, 45 bases in frame from base 1. The V and J ends are trimmed by 2 bases and 1 base, leaving 11 bases between them. The germline V gene sets CDR1 to SGHRS and CDR2 to YFSETQ. Points on this clone: No antigen is known for it. No base quality information exists; no much larger clone differs at one position.

TCR beta CDR3 regions were amplified from genomic DNA with the immunoSEQ v3 hsTCRB kit using bias-controlled multiplex PCR. The TCR libraries were sequenced on an Illumina NextSeq 500 to around 1.9 million read pairs for survey level or about 4.5-6 million read pairs for deep level. The original pipeline was this. The immunoSEQ Analyzer software assigned V, D and J genes, filtered out non-productive sequences, and reported clonality. Repertoires were compared using productive Simpson clonality and Morisita overlap index of productive TRB rearrangements between infused TIL and blood. For each clone in blood, the absolute clonotype count was estimated by multiplying the lymphocyte count by the CD3+ fraction and by the clone's productive frequency. Sourced from immuneACCESS, this table was stored by TCRdb with only in-frame sequences that have V and J called. A share of the clones is absent; for the studies checked, an unresolved V gene accounts for under half, and the remainder has no known explanation. Clonal size and the V and J genes are those of that table, whereas D and trimming came from the DNA. The sample table holds 57,000 or so clones, of which around 90% were seen once. Clones ranked in the top ten supply roughly 2.6% of the sample.

The time point label here, explained by the study, means: pre-treatment sample, taken before nivolumab and TIL therapy. Adults with stage 4 NSCLC were enrolled in a dual-center phase I trial from 2017 to early 2020. The samples were obtained from a phase I trial that was single-arm and open-label and tested tumor-infiltrating lymphocyte therapy combined with nivolumab in advanced non-small cell lung cancer. Blood mononuclear cells from EDTA tubes were isolated by Ficoll gradient, snap-frozen as pellets, and DNA was extracted with a Qiagen mini-prep kit. The origin of this receptor is a person aged 25 to 85 with non-small cell lung cancer. The rearrangement joined TRBV5-1 to TRBJ2-3, with TRBD1 perhaps the D gene, on 6 matching bases. The specimen comprised blood, sampled at baseline. CDR3 region: CASSLRGFGTDTQYF. At the DNA level, the sequence is TGCGCCAGCAGCTTAAGGGGGTTCGGCACAGATACGCAGTATTTT. When the CDR3 is completed using the reference TRBV5-1 and TRBJ2-3 genes on either side, the full variable domain is KAGVTQTPRYLIKTRGQQVTLSCSPISGHRSVSWYQQTPGQGLQFLFEYFSETQRNKGNFPGRFSGRQFSNSRSEMNVSTLELGDSALYLCASSLRGFGTDTQYFGPGTRLTVL.